These T cell receptor beta chains were read from a single sample in a study of beta chain features in type 1 diabetes. Profiled with immunoSEQ multiplex PCR; TCRdb holds only in-frame clones, not every one. The sample records approximately 100,000 clones, 40% being singletons. Sequences were obtained from stem cell memory CD4+ T cells from blood. The receptor set was obtained from a woman under 30 in good health. Both conserved end residues are trimmed from each CDR3.

V | CDR3
TRBV5-1 | ASSWDSRGPDTQY
TRBV7-8 | ASSPRAGGIYTEAF
TRBV4-2 | ASSQEGRGENYGYT
TRBV7-9 | ASSRTRGLAINYGYT
TRBV20-1 | SARGLYEQY
TRBV5-1 | ASSLEERGAVKLF
TRBV4-3 | ASSQVRGDTEAF
TRBV6-5 | ASSYSATGFGYT
TRBV28 | ASIPEPDSNQPQH
TRBV5-1 | ASSLRPGLNEQF
TRBV4-2 | ASSQDGSSGAYNEQF
TRBV27 | ASSYRTGQSEAF
TRBV30 | AWSRLAFLLYEQY
TRBV6-5 | ASSYGRGNTEAF
TRBV21-1 | ASRKPGLAGNNEQF
TRBV5-1 | ASSPGVAKNIQY
TRBV27 | ASSSWGRYEQY
TRBV28 | ASSLTPQGPLYEQY
TRBV10-3 | AISDPGKEYGYT
TRBV7-9 | ASSLISGEAF
TRBV30 | AWSRLAGGETQY
TRBV4-2 | ASSQVEGLADYEQY
TRBV5-1 | ASSQRRNEQF
TRBV11-2 | ASSPRPGQNSYEQY
TRBV30 | AFGQGALGNEQF
TRBV18 | ASSPGQLSEQY
TRBV19 | ASSMGSRSNQPQH
TRBV5-1 | ASSPETGRIYYGYT
TRBV6-5 | ASRPGTGGDYEQY
TRBV9 | ASSGFRNTEAF
TRBV18 | ASSPSETQY
TRBV9 | ASSVERTDRIKRELF
TRBV6-5 | ASGEGAQNEQF
TRBV28 | ASSSPGATDTQY
TRBV6-1 | ASSERPGGTDTQY
TRBV10-3 | AIREPGTKGETQY
TRBV29-1 | SVDPRGLDTQY
TRBV6-5 | ASSYFAPDRGDTQY
TRBV11-2 | ASSLDRGAGNTIY
TRBV6-1 | ASSEGLLNRGSNEQY
TRBV28 | ASGQGGGYT
TRBV18 | ASSGQGEGGEQY
TRBV5-1 | ASSLGQVKSEQY
TRBV28 | ASSSSGTSGYEQY